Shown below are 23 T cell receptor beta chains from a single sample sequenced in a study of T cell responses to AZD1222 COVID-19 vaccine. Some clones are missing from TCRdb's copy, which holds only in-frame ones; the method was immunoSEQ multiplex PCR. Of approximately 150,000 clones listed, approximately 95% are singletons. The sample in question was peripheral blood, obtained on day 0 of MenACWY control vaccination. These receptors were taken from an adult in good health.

The CDR3 nucleotides are TGTGCCAGCAGCTTAGATGCAGGGCAAGCTTTCTTT. It encodes CASSLDAGQAFF. V and J are TRBV11-2 and TRBJ1-1; weak D call: TRBD1 (5 bases). The CDR3 extends over 12 amino acids. V shed 0 bases and J shed 9 bases, with 8 bases lying between them. Germline CDR1 reads SGHAT; CDR2 reads FQNNGV.

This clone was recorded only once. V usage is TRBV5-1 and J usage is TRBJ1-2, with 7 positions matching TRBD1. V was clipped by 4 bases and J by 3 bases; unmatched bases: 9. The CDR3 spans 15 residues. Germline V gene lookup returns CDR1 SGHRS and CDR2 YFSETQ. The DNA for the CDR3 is TGCGCCAGCAGCATCTTAGGACAGGCGGACTATGGCTACACCTTC. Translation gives CASSILGQADYGYTF.

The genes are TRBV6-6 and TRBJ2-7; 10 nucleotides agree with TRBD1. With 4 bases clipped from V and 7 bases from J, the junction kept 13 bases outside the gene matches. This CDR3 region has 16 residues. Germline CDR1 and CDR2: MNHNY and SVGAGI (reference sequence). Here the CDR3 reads CASSFIPPGQGKEQYF. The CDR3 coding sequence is TGTGCCAGCAGTTTCATTCCGCCGGGACAGGGGAAGGAGCAGTACTTC.

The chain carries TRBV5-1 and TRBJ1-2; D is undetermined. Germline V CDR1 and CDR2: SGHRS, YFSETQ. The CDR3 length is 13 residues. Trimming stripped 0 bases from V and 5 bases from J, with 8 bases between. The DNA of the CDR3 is TGCGCCAGCAGCTTGGGCGGATCATATGGCTACACCTTC. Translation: CASSLGGSYGYTF.

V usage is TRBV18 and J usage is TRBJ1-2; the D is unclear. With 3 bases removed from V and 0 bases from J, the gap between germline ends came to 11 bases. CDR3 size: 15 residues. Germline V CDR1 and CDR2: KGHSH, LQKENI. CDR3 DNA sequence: TGTGCCAGCTCACCGTCCGGGCACGCTAACTATGGCTACACCTTC. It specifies CASSPSGHANYGYTF.

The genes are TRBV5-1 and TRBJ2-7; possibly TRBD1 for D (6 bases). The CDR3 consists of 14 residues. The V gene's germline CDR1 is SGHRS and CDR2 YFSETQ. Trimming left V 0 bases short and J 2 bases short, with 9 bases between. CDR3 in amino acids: CASSLGGTTYEQYF. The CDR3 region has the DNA TGCGCCAGCAGCTTGGGTGGGACAACCTACGAGCAGTACTTC.

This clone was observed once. CDR3 nucleotides: TGTGCCAGCAGTTTCATGGGACGGGGGAACTATGGCTACACCTTC. Encoded protein: CASSFMGRGNYGYTF. This chain connects TRBV27 to TRBJ1-2; tentatively, D is TRBD1 (5 bases). CDR3 length equals 15 residues. Germline V gene sequence: CDR1 MNHEY, CDR2 SMNVEV (reference sequence). V was pared by 3 bases and J by 2 bases, with 13 bases between.

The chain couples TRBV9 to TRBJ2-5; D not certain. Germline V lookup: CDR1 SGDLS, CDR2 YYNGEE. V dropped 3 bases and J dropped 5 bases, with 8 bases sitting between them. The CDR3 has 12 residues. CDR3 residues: CASSEPTETQYF. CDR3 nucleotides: TGTGCCAGCAGCGAGCCCACGGAGACCCAGTACTTC.

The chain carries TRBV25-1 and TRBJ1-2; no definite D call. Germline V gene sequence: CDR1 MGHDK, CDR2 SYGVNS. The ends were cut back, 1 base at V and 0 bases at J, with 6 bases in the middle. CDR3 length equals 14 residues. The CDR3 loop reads CASSELGPNYGYTF. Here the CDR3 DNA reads TGTGCCAGCAGTGAATTAGGACCTAACTATGGCTACACCTTC.

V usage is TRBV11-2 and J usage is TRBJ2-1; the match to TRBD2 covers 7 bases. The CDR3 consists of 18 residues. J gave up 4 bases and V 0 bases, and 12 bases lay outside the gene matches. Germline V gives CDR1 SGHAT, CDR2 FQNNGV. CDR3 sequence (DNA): TGTGCCAGCAGCTTAGAATGGGGGGGTGTGGCACCGTACAATGAGCAGTTCTTC. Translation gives CASSLEWGGVAPYNEQFF.

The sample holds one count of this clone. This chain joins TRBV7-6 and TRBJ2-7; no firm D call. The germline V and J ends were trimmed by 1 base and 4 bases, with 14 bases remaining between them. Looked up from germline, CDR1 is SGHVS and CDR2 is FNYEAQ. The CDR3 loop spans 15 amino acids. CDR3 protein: CASSLVSSGSYEQYF. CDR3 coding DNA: TGTGCCAGCAGCTTAGTTAGCAGTGGGTCTTACGAGCAGTACTTC.

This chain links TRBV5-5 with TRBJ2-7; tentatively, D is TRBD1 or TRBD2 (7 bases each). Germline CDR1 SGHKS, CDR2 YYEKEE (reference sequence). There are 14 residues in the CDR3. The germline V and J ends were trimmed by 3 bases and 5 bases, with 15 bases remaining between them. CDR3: CASSYRAGGDEQYF. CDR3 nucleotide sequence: TGTGCCAGCAGCTACCGCGCAGGGGGGGACGAGCAGTACTTC.

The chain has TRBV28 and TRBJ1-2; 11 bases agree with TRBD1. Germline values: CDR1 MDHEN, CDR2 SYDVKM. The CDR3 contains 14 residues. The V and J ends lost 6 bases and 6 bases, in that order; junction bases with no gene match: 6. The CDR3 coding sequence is TGTGCCAGCAGACGGACAGGGGGCAGTGATGGCTACACCTTC. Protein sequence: CASRRTGGSDGYTF.

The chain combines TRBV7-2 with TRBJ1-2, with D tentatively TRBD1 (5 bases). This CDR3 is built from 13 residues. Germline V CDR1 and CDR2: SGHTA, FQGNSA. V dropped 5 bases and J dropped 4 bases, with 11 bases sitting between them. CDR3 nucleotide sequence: TGTGCCAGCAGCGTCAGAGGGGTCTATGGCTACACCTTC. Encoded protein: CASSVRGVYGYTF.

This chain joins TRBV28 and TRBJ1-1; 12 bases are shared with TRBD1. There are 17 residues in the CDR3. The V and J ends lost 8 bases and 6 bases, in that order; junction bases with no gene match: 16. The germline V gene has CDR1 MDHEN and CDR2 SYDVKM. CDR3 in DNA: TGTGCCAGCCTACTACAACCGGGACAGGGGGCGGAGGCTGAAGCTTTCTTT. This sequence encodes CASLLQPGQGAEAEAFF.

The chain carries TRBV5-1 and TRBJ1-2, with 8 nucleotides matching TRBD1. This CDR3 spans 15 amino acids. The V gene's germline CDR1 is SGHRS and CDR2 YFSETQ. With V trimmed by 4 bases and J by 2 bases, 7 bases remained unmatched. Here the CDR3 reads CASSVRDRLNYGYTF. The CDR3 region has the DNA TGCGCCAGCAGCGTCCGGGACAGGTTGAACTATGGCTACACCTTC.

The CDR3 DNA follows: TGTGCCAGCAGCCAAGTTGGGATGCAGGGGGACCAGCCCCAGCATTTT. Protein sequence: CASSQVGMQGDQPQHF. The chain is built from TRBV4-2 and TRBJ1-5; 7 bases line up with TRBD1. The J segment lost 7 bases and the V segment lost 1 base, leaving 10 bases of the junction unmatched. CDR3 size: 16 residues. Per germline, CDR1 LGHNA and CDR2 YNFKEQ.

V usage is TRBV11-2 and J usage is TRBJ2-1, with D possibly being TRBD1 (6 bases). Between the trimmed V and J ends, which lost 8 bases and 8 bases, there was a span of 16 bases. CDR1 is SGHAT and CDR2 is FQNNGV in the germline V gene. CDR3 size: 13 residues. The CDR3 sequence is CASSPLGGDEQFF. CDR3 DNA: TGTGCCAGCTCCCCCCTAGGGGGAGATGAGCAGTTCTTC.

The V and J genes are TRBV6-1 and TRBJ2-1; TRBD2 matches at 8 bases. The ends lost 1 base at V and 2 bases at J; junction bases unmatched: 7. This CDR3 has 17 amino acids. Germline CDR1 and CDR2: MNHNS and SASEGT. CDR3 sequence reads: CASSEERGGRTYNEQFF. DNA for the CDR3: TGTGCCAGCAGTGAAGAGAGAGGCGGGAGGACCTACAATGAGCAGTTCTTC.

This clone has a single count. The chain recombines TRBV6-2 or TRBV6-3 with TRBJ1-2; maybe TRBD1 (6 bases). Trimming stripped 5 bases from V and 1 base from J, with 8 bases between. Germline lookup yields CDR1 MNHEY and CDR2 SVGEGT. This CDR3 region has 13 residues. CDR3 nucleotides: TGTGCCAGCAGTCCGGACAGTAACTATGGCTACACCTTC. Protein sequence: CASSPDSNYGYTF.

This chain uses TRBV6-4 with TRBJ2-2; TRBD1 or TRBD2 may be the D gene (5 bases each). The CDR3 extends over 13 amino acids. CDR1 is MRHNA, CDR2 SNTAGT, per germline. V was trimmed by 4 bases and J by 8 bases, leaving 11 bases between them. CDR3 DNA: TGTGCCAGCAGTGCCGGGACCCCTGGGGAGCTGTTTTTT. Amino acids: CASSAGTPGELFF.

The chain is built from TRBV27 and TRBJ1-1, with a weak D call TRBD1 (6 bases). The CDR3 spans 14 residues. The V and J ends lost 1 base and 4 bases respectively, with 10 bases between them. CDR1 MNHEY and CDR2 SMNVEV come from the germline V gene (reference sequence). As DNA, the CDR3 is TGTGCCAGCAGTTTATTACAGGGAGCCACTGAAGCTTTCTTT. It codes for CASSLLQGATEAFF.

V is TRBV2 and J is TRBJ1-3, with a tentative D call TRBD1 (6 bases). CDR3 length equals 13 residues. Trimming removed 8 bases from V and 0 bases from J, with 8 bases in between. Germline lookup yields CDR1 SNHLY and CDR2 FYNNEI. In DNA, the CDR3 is TGTGCCAGCCGGGACATCTCTGGAAACACCATATATTTT. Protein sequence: CASRDISGNTIYF. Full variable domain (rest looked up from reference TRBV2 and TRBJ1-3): EPEVTQTPSHQVTQMGQEVILRCVPISNHLYFYWYRQILGQKVEFLVSFYNNEISEKSEIFDDQFSVERPDGSNFTLKIRSTKLEDSAMYFCASRDISGNTIYFGEGSWLTVV.